This passage covers 5 T cell receptor beta chains from one sample sequenced in a study of graft-versus-host responses after intestinal transplantation. Their antigens remain unidentified. The repertoire was sequenced with immunoSEQ multiplex PCR; TCRdb's copy has only in-frame clones and lacks some. The repertoire has more than 95,000 clones, over 75% of them found once; the top ten carry 0.15% to 0.2%. Sequenced material: unstimulated CD4+ T cells sorted from spleen or lymph node cells, taken before intestinal transplant. The receptor set was obtained from a human donor who received an intestinal transplant.

The chain has TRBV19 and TRBJ2-1; D gene uncertain. Germline lookup yields CDR1 LNHDA and CDR2 SQIVND (reference sequence). The V gene lost 4 bases and the J gene lost 8 bases, with 6 bases spanning the gap. The CDR3 runs 11 residues. As DNA, the CDR3 is TGTGCCAGTAGTACACGGGATGAGCAGTTCTTC. Residues: CASSTRDEQFF.

The CDR3 region has the DNA TGTGCCAGCAGTGTGGAGGAGGGCTACGAGCAGTACTTC. The encoded protein is CASSVEEGYEQYF. This chain links TRBV6-1 with TRBJ2-7; tentative D call: TRBD2 (6 bases). V lost 4 bases to trimming and J lost 3 bases, with 10 bases between them. The CDR3 totals 13 residues. Germline CDR1 is MNHNS and CDR2 is SASEGT.

The rearrangement uses TRBV5-1 and TRBJ1-2; 10 bases align to TRBD1. The V and J ends lost 5 bases and 8 bases, in that order; junction bases with no gene match: 3. CDR1 and CDR2 from the germline V gene are SGHRS and YFSETQ. The CDR3 is 12 residues long. This chain's CDR3 is CASRTGGLGYTF. The CDR3 DNA follows: TGCGCCAGCAGGACAGGGGGCCTAGGCTACACCTTC.

The chain carries TRBV7-9 and TRBJ2-2; D call uncertain. Trimming stripped 1 base from V and 2 bases from J, with 11 bases between. The length of the CDR3 is 16 residues. Germline values: CDR1 SEHNR, CDR2 FQNEAQ (reference sequence). The DNA for the CDR3 is TGTGCCAGCAGCTTAGGGGCTCTAACTAACACCGGGGAGCTGTTTTTT. Residues: CASSLGALTNTGELFF. Combining the CDR3 with reference TRBV7-9 and TRBJ2-2 gives the whole variable domain DTGVSQNPRHKITKRGQNVTFRCDPISEHNRLYWYRQTLGQGPEFLTYFQNEAQLEKSRLLSDRFSAERPKGSFSTLEIQRTEQGDSAMYLCASSLGALTNTGELFFGEGSRLTVL.

V gene TRBV27 combines with J gene TRBJ1-1, with TRBD1 matching over 7 bases. Germline V gene lookup returns CDR1 MNHEY and CDR2 SMNVEV (reference sequence). The CDR3 has 18 residues. V lost 4 bases and J lost 1; bases outside the gene matches: 15. CDR3 sequence (DNA): TGTGCCAGCAGTTCTAACCCTTGGACAGGCTTGAAGAACACTGAAGCTTTCTTT. This encodes CASSSNPWTGLKNTEAFF.